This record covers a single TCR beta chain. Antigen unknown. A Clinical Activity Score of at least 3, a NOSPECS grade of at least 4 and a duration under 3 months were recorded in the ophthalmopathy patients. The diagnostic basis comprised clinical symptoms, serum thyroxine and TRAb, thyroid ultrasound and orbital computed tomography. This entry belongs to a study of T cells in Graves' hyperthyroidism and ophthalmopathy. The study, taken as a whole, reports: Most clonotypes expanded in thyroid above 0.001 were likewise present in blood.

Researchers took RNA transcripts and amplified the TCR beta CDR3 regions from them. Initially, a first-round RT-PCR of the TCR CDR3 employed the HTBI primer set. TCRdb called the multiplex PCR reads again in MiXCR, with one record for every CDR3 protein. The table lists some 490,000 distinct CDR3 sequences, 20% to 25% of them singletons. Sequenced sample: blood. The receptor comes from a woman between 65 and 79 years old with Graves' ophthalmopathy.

This CDR3 reads CASSQAGLAGPQETQYF. The CDR3 coding sequence is TGTGCCAGCAGCCAAGCGGGACTAGCGGGACCGCAAGAGACCCAGTACTTC. J is TRBJ2-5 and V is TRBV3-1, with 13 nucleotides matching TRBD2. The CDR3 has 17 amino acids. With V trimmed by 1 base and J by 2 bases, 4 bases remained unmatched. In germline, CDR1 is LGHDT, CDR2 YNNKEL (reference sequence).